This T cell receptor beta chain is from a study of T cell changes during pregnancy in multiple sclerosis. Sequencing was performed with immunoSEQ multiplex PCR; in TCRdb, only in-frame clones are kept and a portion is missing. The sample shows about 93,000 clones, 85% to 95% of them seen only once. The CDR3 has 15 residues. Germline lookup yields CDR1 LNHDA and CDR2 SQIVND (reference sequence). V was clipped by 1 base and J by 2 bases, with 11 bases between them. The chain carries TRBV19 and TRBJ2-5; no reliable D call. The sequencing used peripheral blood, collected after pregnancy. The TCR originated in a female donor with multiple sclerosis, enrolled in a pregnancy study. CDR3: CASSIGNRVQETQYF. The CDR3 DNA follows: TGTGCCAGTAGTATAGGGAACAGAGTTCAAGAGACCCAGTACTTC.